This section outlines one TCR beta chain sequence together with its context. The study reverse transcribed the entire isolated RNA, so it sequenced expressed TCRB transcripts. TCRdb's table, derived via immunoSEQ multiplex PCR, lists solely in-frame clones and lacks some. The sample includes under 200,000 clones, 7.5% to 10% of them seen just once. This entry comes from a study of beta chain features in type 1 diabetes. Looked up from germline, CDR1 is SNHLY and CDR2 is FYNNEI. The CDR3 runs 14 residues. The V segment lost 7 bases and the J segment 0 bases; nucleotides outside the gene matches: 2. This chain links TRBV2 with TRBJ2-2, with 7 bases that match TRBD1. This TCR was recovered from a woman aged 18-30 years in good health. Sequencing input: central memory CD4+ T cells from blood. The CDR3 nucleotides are TGTGCCAGCAACAGGGGCCCGAACACCGGGGAGCTGTTTTTT. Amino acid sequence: CASNRGPNTGELFF.